What follows are 3 T cell receptor beta chains derived from one specimen sequenced in a study of early T cells in non-severe SARS-CoV-2 infection. MiXCR, applied by TCRdb to the 5' RACE reads, yields one record per CDR3 protein. The sample contains under 85,000 distinct CDR3 sequences, 9.5% of which appear only once. Sequences were obtained from whole blood. The receptor source for this set is an adult who was a healthcare worker with PCR-confirmed SARS-CoV-2 infection or an uninfected control (not recorded which).

This clonotype was observed a few times. This chain joins TRBV12-3 or TRBV12-4 and TRBJ1-2; 7 nucleotides align to TRBD1. J was trimmed by 8 bases and V by 6 bases; bases with no gene match: 9. The CDR3 loop spans 13 amino acids. Written as DNA, the CDR3 is TGTGCCAGCAGACCGCAGACAGGGAACGGCTACACCTTC. Translated: CASRPQTGNGYTF.

Ten or more counts support this clonotype. At one end, the junction sequence differs from germline, possibly due to a read error. The CDR3 loop is CASRQGQGEGHTF. The DNA for the CDR3 is TGTGCCAGCAGGCAAGGACAGGGGGAGGGCCACACCTTC. V and J are TRBV3-1 and TRBJ1-2, with 10 bases identical to TRBD1. Germline V gene data show CDR1 as LGHDT and CDR2 as YNNKEL (reference sequence). This CDR3 has 13 amino acids. Full variable domain (remainder filled in from reference TRBV3-1 and TRBJ1-2): DTAVSQTPKYLVTQMGNDKSIKCEQNLGHDTMYWYKQDSKKFLKIMFSYNNKELIINETVPNRFSPKSPDKAHLNLHINSLELGDSAVYFCASRQGQGEGHTFGSGTRLTVV.

This clonotype has more than one count but fewer than ten. The chain employs TRBV7-2 and TRBJ2-7; D tentatively reads TRBD1 or TRBD2 (5 bases each). This CDR3 is built from 16 residues. Trimming pared 2 bases from V and 0 bases from J, leaving 14 bases between. Per the germline V gene, CDR1 is SGHTA and CDR2 is FQGNSA. CDR3 region: CASSLNSAGSSYEQYF. CDR3 nucleotides: TGTGCCAGCAGCTTAAACAGTGCAGGGAGCTCCTACGAGCAGTACTTC. Together with reference TRBV7-2 and TRBJ2-7, the CDR3 gives the full variable domain: GAGVSQSPSNKVTEKGKDVELRCDPISGHTALYWYRQSLGQGLEFLIYFQGNSAPDKSGLPSDRFSAERTGGSVSTLTIQRTQQEDSAVYLCASSLNSAGSSYEQYFGPGTRLTVT.